This T cell receptor (beta chain) was recovered during a study of T cells after yellow fever vaccination. Findings and caveats of the study: Peaking on day 5 versus 15, the secondary response was faster but weaker. There was a possibility that FACS-sorted repertoires contained abundant clonotypes contaminating from the bulk population. Clonotypes shared by both compartments, CD4 and CD8, made up a small share.

This clonotype was counted at least ten times. Its antigen is unidentified. J was trimmed by 5 bases and V by 6 bases; bases with no gene match: 5. Germline CDR1 reads SGHDT; CDR2 reads YYEEEE. This CDR3 has 13 amino acids. The 5'RACE template-switching step produced TCR cDNA and added a universal primer site and UMIs. TCRdb redid the calling of the 5' RACE reads with MiXCR, one entry per CDR3 protein. The table lists more than 95,000 distinct CDR3 sequences, around 6.7% of them singletons, with approximately 2.7% in the top ten. Sequenced here: CD4+ T cells sorted from PBMCs, sampled roughly 47 days after the first yellow fever vaccination. V and J are TRBV5-6 and TRBJ2-5; 9 bases match TRBD2. The TCR was taken from a man younger than 35 who received the YFV17D yellow fever vaccine. The CDR3 here is CASNLAGVETQYF. The CDR3 DNA sequence: TGTGCCAGCAACTTAGCGGGGGTGGAGACCCAGTACTTC.